The entry below gives a single T cell receptor (beta chain) sequence along with its context. Its matching antigen is unknown. The table came from immunoSEQ multiplex PCR; TCRdb's copy has only in-frame clones and leaves some out. The table includes over 10,000 clones, approximately 65% detected once. This sample stems from a study of tumor-infiltrating lymphocytes in localized non-small cell lung cancer. General study results and limits: No T-cell fraction difference was seen between IM1 and IM2 tumors. Each assay used a separate piece of the same tissue.

V was pared by 10 bases and J by 3 bases, with 16 bases between. Germline-derived CDR1 and CDR2 are MNHNS and SASEGT. There are 14 residues in the CDR3. Material: uninvolved lung tissue not adjacent to the tumor. This chain uses TRBV6-1 with TRBJ2-1; D possibly corresponds to TRBD2 (6 bases). This TCR was sampled from a human donor with non-small cell lung cancer. In nucleotides, the CDR3 is TGTGCCACCAACCTTGAGACTAGCTACAATGAGCAGTTCTTC. This sequence encodes CATNLETSYNEQFF.